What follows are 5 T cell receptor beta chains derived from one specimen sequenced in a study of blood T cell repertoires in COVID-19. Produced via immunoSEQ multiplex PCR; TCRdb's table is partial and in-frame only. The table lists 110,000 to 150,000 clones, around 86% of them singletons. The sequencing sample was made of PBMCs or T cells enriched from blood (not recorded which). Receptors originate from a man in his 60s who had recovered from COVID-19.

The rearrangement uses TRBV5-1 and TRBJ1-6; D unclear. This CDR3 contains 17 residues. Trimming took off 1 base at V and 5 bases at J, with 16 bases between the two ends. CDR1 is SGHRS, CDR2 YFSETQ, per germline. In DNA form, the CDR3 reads TGCGCCAGCAGCTTGCTCCCGACACACCAAGATAATTCACCCCTCCACTTT. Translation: CASSLLPTHQDNSPLHF.

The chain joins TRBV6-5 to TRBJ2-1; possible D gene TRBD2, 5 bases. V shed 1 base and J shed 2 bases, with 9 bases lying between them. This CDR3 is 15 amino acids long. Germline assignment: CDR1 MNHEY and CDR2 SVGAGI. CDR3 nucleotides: TGTGCCAGCAGTTACTACCGGGGTCCCTACAATGAGCAGTTCTTC. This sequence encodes CASSYYRGPYNEQFF.

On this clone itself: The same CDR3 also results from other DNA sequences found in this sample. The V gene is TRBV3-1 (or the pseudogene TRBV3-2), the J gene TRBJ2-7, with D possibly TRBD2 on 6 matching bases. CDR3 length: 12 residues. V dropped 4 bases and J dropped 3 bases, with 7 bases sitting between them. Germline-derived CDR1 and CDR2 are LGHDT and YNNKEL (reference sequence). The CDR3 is CASSPGSYEQYF. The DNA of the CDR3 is TGTGCCAGCAGCCCCGGGAGCTACGAGCAGTACTTC.

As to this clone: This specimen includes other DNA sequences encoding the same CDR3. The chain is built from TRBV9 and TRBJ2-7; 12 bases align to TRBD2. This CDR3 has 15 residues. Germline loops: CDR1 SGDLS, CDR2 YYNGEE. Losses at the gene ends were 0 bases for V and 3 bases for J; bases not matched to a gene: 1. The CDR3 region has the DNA TGTGCCAGCAGCGTAGGGACTAGCGGGATCTACGAGCAGTACTTC. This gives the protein CASSVGTSGIYEQYF.

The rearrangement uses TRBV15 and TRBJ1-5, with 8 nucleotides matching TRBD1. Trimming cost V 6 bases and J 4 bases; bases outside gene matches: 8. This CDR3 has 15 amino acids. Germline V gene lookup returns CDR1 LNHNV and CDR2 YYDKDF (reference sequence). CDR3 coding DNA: TGTGCCACCAGACAGGGACAGGTGGGAAATCAGCCCCAGCATTTT. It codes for CATRQGQVGNQPQHF.